This TCR beta chain derives from a study of T cell repertoires in cytomegalovirus infection. Across the study: Epitope selection comprised recently identified HLA-C-restricted CMV epitopes and well-studied HLA-B-restricted CMV epitopes. TCR beta signatures that were public indicated CMV infection and matching HLA type. Overall study results and limits: Summed frequency of shared TCR beta families picked out CMV carriers who also had the relevant HLA. What dominated the ex vivo response were HLA-C-restricted CMV-specific TCR beta clonotypes.

There are 15 residues in the CDR3. Germline lookup yields CDR1 LGHNA and CDR2 YSLEER. With 0 bases removed from V and 2 bases from J, the gap between germline ends came to 10 bases. Concerning this clonotype itself: Its antigen is undetermined.

MiXCR was run by TCRdb on the reads, yielding one entry per CDR3 protein. The repertoire has approximately 910,000 distinct CDR3 sequences, under 40% of them found once; the top ten carry about an eighth. Sequences were derived from cultured CD8+ T cells from PBMCs, sampled from culture after CMV antigen stimulation. The origin of this receptor is a human donor in good health (CMV status not recorded). Some clones in this sample may be carry-over from other donors' samples. The rearrangement joins TRBV4-3 to TRBJ2-5; D is ambiguous. The CDR3, as DNA: TGCGCCAGCAGCCAAGAGGTCAACTATCAAGAGACCCAGTACTTC. Translated, it gives CASSQEVNYQETQYF.